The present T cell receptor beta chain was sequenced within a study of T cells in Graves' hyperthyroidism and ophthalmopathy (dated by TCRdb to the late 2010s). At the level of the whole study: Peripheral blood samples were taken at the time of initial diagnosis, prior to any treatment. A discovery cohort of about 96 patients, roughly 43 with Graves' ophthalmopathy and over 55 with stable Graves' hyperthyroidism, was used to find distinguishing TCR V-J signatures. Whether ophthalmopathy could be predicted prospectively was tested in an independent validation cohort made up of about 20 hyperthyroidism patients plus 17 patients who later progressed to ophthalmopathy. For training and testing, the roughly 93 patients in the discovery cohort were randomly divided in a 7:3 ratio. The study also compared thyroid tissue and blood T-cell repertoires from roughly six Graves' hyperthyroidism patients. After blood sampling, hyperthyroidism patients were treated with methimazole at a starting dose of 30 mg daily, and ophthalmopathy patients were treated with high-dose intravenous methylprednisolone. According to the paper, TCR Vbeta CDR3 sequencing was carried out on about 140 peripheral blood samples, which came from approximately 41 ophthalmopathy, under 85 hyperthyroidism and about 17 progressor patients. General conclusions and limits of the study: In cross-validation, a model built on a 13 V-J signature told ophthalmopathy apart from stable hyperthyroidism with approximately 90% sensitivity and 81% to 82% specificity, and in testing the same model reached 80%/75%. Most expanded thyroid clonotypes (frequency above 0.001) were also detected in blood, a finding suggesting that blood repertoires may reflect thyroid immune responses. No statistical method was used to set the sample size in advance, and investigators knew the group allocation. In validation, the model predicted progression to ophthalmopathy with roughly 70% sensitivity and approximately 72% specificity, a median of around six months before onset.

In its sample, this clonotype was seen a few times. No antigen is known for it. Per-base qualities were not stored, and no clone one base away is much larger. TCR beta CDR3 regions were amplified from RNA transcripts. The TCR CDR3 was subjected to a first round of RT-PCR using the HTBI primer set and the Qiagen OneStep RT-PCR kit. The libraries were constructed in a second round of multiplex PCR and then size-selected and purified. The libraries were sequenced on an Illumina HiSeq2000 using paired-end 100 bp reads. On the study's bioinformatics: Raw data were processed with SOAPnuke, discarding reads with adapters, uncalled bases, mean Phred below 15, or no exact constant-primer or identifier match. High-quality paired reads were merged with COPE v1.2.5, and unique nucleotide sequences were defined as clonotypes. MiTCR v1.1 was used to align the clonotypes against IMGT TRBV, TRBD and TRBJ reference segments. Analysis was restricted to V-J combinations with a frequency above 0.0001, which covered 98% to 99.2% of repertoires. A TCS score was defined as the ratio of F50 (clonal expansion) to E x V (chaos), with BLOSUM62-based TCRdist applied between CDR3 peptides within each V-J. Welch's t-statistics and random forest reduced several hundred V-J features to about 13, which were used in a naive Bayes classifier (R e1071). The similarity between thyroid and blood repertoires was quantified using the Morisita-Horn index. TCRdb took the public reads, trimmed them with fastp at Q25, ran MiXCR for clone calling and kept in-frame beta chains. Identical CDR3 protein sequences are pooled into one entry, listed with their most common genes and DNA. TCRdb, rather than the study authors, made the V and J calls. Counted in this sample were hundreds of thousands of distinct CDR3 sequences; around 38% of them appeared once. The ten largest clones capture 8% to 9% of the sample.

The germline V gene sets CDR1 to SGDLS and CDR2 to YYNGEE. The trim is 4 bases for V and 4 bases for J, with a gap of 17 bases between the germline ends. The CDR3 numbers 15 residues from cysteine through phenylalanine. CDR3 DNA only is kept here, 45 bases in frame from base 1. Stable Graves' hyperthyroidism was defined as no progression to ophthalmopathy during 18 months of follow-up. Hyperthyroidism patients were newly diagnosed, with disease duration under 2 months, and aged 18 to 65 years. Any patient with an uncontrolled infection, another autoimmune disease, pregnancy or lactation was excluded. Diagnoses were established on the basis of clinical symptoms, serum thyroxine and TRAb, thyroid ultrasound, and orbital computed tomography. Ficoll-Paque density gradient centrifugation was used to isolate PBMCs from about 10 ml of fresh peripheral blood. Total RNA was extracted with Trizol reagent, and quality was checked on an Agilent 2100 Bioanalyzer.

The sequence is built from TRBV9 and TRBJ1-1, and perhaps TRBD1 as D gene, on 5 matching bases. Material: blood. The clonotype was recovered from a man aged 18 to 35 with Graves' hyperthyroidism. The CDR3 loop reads CASSPPGEVGTEAFF. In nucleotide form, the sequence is TGTGCCAGCAGCCCCCCGGGGGAGGTGGGCACTGAAGCTTTCTTT.